This T cell receptor (beta chain) was recovered during a study of T cell repertoires in cytomegalovirus infection (dated by TCRdb to between 2018 and 2021). For the wider study: The HLA type of each donor mattered for the analysis, because public TCR beta signatures pointed to carriage of CMV infection along with the matching HLA type. Study-wide findings and limitations: The ex vivo response was dominated by HLA-C-restricted CMV-specific TCR beta clonotypes, which also provided the single most frequent clonotype in two of eight donors. Carriers of CMV infection plus the relevant HLA type were discriminated by the cumulative frequency of public TCR beta family members in the study cohort and in an independent 352-donor cohort.

This clonotype was detected many times. Its specific antigen is unknown. No clone much larger than this one lies a single base away; base qualities are absent. V is reduced by 4 bases and J by 5 bases, leaving a spacing of 19 bases between them. The CDR3 contains 16 residues, cysteine and phenylalanine counted. Just CDR3 DNA is preserved here, 48 bases in frame from base 1. The germline V gene sets CDR1 to SGHTA and CDR2 to FQGNSA. TCRdb lists the instrument as Illumina HiSeq 1500. TCRdb applied fastp at Q25 and MiXCR to the public reads, then kept only in-frame beta chains. Identical CDR3 protein sequences are pooled into one entry, listed with their most common genes and DNA. The sample table holds fewer than 80,000 distinct CDR3 sequences, of which more than 3% were seen once. The top ten constitute around 4.9% of the sample.

The sequence links TRBV7-2 to TRBJ2-3, and the D gene may be TRBD2, 6 bases matching. The sequencing input was PBMCs. The TCR originated in a human donor in good health (CMV status not recorded). Some clones in this sample may be carry-over from other donors' samples. The nucleotides read TGTGCCAGCAGCTCGGGACTGGCTGTTCGTCAAGATACGCAGTATTTT. Translation gives CASSSGLAVRQDTQYF.